The entry below gives a single T cell receptor beta chain sequence along with its context. The data stem from a study of blood T cell repertoires in COVID-19. Study-wide context: PBMCs, B-cell-depleted T cells, or T cells were the source of the cDNA or gDNA that made up the material.

V trimming: 5 bases; J trimming: 7 bases; junction bases outside the gene matches: 7. This CDR3 has 15 residues. Germline V gene lookup returns CDR1 MNHEY and CDR2 SMNVEV (reference sequence). In the source study's methods: Amplification with reference gene primers provided the estimates of nucleated cell counts. Measured with immunoSEQ multiplex PCR; TCRdb has only the in-frame clones, and not every one. The V and J calls and clone size were taken over from that table, and D and trimming were inferred from the DNA. The repertoire holds 90,000 to 130,000 clones, with roughly nine tenths as singletons.

The chain is built from TRBV27 and TRBJ1-6, with 8 bases fitting TRBD1. The specimen sequenced was peripheral blood. The clonotype was recovered from a human donor in a cohort sampled during active COVID-19. The CDR3: CASSARTGWNSPLHF. In DNA, the CDR3 is TGTGCCAGCAGTGCCCGGACAGGGTGGAATTCACCCCTCCACTTT.